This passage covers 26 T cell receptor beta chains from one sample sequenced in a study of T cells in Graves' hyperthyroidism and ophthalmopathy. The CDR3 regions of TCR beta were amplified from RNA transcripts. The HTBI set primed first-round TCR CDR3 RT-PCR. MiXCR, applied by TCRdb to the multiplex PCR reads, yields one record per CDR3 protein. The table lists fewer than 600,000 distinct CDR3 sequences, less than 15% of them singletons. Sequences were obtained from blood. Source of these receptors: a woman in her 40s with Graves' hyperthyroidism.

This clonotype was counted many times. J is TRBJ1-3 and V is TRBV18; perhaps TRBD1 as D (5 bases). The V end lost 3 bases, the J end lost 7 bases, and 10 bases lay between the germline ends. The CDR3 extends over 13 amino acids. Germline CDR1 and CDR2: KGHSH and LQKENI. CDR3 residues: CASSPQGGNTIYF. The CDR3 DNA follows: TGTGCCAGCTCACCCCAGGGCGGCAACACCATATATTTT. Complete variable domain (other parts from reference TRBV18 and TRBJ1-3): NAGVMQNPRHLVRRRGQEARLRCSPMKGHSHVYWYRQLPEEGLKFMVYLQKENIIDESGMPKERFSAEFPKEGPSILRIQQVVRGDSAAYFCASSPQGGNTIYFGEGSWLTVV.

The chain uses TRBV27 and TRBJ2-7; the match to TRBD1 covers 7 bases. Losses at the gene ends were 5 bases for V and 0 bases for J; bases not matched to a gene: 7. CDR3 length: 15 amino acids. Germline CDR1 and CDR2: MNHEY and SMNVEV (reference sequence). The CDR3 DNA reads TGTGCCAGCAGTGAAACGACAGGGAGCTCCTACGAGCAGTACTTC. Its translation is CASSETTGSSYEQYF.

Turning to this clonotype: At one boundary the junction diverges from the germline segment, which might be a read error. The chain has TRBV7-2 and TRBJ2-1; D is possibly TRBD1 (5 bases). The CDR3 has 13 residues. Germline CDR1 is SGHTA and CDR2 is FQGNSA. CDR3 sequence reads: CASSLGGGNEQSF. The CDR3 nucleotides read TGTGCCAGCAGCTTAGGGGGCGGCAATGAGCAGTCCTTC.

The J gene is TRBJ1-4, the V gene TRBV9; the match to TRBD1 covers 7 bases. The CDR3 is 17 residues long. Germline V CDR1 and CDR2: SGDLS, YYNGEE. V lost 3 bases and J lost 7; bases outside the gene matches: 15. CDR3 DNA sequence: TGTGCCAGCAGCGCCCGACAGGGAAGTGTCGGGGTTGAAAAACTGTTTTTT. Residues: CASSARQGSVGVEKLFF.

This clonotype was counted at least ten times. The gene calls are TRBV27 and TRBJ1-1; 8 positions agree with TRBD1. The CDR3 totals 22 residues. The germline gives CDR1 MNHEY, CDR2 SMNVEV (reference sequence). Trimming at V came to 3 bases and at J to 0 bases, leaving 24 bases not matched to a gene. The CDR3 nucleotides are TGTGCCAGCAGTTTTACGACAGGGGCCGAAATCCGACTTTTGATGATGAACACTGAAGCTTTCTTT. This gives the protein CASSFTTGAEIRLLMMNTEAFF.

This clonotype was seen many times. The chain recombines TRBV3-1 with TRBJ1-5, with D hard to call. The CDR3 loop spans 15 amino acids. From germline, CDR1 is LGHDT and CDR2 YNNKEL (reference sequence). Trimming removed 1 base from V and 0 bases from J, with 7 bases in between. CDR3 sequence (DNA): TGTGCCAGCAGCCAAGTCCCCAATAGCAATCAGCCCCAGCATTTT. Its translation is CASSQVPNSNQPQHF.

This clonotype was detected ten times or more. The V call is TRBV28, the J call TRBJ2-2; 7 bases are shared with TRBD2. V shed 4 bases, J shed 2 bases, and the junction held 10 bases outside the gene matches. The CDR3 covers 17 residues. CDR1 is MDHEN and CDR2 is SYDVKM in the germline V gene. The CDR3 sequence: CASSWVAGAVNTGELFF. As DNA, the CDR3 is TGTGCCAGCAGTTGGGTGGCGGGAGCGGTAAACACCGGGGAGCTGTTTTTT. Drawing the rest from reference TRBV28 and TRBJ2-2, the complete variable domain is DVKVTQSSRYLVKRTGEKVFLECVQDMDHENMFWYRQDPGLGLRLIYFSYDVKMKEKGDIPEGYSVSREKKERFSLILESASTNQTSMYLCASSWVAGAVNTGELFFGEGSRLTVL.

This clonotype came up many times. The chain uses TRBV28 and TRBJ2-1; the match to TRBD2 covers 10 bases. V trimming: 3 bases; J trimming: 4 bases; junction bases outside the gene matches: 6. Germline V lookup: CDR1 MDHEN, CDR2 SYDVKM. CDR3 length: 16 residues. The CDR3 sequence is CASSFEGLAKYNEQFF. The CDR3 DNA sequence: TGTGCCAGCAGTTTCGAGGGACTAGCGAAGTACAATGAGCAGTTCTTC.

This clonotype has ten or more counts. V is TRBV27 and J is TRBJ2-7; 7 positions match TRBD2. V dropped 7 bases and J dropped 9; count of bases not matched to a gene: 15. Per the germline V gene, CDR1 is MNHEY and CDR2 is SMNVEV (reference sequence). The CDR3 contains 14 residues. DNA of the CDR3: TGTGCCAGCAAAGTTGGAGCGGGGAGGGAGGTGCAGTACTTC. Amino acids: CASKVGAGREVQYF.

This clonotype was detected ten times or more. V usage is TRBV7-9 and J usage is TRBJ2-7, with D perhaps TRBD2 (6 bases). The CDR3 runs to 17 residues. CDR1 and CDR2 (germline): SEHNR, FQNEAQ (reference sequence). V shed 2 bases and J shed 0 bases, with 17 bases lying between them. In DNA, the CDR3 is TGTGCCAGCAGCTTATATCGGTACGTGGGAGGCTCCTACGAGCAGTACTTC. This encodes CASSLYRYVGGSYEQYF.

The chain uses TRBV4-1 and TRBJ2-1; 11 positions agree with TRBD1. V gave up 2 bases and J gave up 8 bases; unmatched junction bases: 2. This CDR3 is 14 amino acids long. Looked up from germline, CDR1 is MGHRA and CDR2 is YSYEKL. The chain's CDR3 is CASSQPDRGHEQFF. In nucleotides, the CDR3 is TGCGCCAGCAGCCAACCGGACAGGGGGCATGAGCAGTTCTTC.

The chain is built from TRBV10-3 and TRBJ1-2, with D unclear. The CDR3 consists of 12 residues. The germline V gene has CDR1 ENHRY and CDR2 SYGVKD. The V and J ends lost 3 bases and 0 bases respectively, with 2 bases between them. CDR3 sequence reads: CAISEANYGYTF. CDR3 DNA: TGTGCCATCAGTGAAGCTAACTATGGCTACACCTTC.

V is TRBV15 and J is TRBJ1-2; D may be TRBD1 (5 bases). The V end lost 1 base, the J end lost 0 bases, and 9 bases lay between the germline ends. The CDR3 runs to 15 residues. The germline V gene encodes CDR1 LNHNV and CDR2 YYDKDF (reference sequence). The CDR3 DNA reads TGTGCCACCAGCAGAGGTGGGGCAGCTAACTATGGCTACACCTTC. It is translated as CATSRGGAANYGYTF.

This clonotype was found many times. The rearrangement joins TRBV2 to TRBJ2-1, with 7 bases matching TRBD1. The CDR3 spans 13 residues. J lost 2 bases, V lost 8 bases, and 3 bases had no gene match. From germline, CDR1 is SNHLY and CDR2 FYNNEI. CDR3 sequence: CASRDRTYNEQFF. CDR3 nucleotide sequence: TGTGCCAGCCGGGACAGAACCTACAATGAGCAGTTCTTC.

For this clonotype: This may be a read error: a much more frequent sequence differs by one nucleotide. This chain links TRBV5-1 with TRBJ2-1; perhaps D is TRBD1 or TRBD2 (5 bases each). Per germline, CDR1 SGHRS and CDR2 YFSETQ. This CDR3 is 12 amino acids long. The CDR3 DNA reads TGCGCCAGCAGCATGGGGGACGGTGAGCGGTTCTTC. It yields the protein CASSMGDGERFF.

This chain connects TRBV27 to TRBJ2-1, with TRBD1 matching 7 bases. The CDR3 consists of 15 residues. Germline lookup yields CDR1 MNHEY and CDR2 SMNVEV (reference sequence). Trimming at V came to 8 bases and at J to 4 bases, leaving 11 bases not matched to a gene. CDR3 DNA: TGTGCCAGCCGGACAGGTCCTCAAAGTTACAATGAGCAGTTCTTC. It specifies CASRTGPQSYNEQFF.

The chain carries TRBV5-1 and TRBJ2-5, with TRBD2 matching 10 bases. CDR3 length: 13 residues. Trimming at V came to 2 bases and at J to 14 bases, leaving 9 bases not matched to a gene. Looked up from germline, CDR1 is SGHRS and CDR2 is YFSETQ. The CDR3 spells CASSFSITSGNYF. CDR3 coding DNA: TGCGCCAGCAGCTTTTCTATCACTAGCGGGAACTACTTC.

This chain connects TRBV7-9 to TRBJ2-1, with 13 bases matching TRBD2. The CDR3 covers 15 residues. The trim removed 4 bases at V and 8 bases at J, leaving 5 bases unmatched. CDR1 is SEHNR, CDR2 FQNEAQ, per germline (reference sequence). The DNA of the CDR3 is TGTGCCAGCAGCTCCGGGACTAGCGGGAACGATGAGCAGTTCTTC. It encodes CASSSGTSGNDEQFF.

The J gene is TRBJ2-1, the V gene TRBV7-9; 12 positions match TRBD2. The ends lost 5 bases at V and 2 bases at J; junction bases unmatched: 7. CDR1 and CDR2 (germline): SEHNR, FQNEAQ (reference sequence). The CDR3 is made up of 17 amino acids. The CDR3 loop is CASSPWLAGGPYNEQFF. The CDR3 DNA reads TGTGCCAGCAGCCCTTGGCTAGCGGGAGGGCCCTACAATGAGCAGTTCTTC.

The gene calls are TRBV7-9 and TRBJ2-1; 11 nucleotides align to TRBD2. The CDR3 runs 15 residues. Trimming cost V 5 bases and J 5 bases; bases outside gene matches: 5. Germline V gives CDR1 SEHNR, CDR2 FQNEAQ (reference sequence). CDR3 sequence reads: CASSRGLAEHNEQFF. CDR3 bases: TGTGCCAGCAGCCGGGGACTAGCGGAGCACAATGAGCAGTTCTTC.

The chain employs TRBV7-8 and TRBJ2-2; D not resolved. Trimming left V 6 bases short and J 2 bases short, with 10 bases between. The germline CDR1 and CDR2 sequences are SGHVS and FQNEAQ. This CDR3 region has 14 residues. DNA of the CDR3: TGTGCCAGCAGACCGGAGTTAAACACCGGGGAGCTGTTTTTT. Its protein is CASRPELNTGELFF. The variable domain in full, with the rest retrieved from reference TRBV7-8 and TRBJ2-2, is GAGVSQSPRYKVAKRGQDVALRCDPISGHVSLFWYQQALGQGPEFLTYFQNEAQLDKSGLPSDRFFAERPEGSVSTLKIQRTQQEDSAVYLCASRPELNTGELFFGEGSRLTVL.

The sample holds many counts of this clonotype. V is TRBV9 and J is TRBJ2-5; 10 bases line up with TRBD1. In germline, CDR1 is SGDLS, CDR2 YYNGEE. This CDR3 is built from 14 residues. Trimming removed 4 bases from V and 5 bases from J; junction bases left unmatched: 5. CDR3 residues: CASSTTGGWETQYF. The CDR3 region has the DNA TGTGCCAGCAGCACGACAGGGGGCTGGGAGACCCAGTACTTC.

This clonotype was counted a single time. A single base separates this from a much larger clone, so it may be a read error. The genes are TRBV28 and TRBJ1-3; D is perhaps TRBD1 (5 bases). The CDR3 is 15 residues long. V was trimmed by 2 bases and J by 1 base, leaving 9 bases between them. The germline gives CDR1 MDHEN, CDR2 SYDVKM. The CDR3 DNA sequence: TGTGCCAGCAGTTTAAGCAGGGAATCTGGAAACACCATATATTTT. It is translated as CASSLSRESGNTIYF. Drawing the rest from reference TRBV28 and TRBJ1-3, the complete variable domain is DVKVTQSSRYLVKRTGEKVFLECVQDMDHENMFWYRQDPGLGLRLIYFSYDVKMKEKGDIPEGYSVSREKKERFSLILESASTNQTSMYLCASSLSRESGNTIYFGEGSWLTVV.

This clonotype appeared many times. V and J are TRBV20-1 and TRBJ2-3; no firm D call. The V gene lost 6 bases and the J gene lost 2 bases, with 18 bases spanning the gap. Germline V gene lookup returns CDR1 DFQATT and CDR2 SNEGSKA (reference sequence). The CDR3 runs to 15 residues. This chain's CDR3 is CSAIRERFLTDTQYF. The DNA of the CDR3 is TGCAGTGCGATCCGAGAGCGCTTCCTCACAGATACGCAGTATTTT.

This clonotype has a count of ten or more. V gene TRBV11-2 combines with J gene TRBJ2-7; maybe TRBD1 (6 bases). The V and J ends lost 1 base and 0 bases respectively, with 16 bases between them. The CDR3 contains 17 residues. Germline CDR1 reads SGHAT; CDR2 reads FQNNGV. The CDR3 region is CASSLVPGQLGSYEQYF. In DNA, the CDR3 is TGTGCCAGCAGCTTAGTACCCGGACAGCTCGGCTCCTACGAGCAGTACTTC.

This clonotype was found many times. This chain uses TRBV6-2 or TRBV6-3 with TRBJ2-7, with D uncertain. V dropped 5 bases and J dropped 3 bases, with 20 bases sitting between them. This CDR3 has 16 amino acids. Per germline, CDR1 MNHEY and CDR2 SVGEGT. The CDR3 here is CASSPVGDPQGYEQYF. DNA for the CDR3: TGTGCCAGCAGTCCCGTGGGCGACCCTCAAGGCTACGAGCAGTACTTC.